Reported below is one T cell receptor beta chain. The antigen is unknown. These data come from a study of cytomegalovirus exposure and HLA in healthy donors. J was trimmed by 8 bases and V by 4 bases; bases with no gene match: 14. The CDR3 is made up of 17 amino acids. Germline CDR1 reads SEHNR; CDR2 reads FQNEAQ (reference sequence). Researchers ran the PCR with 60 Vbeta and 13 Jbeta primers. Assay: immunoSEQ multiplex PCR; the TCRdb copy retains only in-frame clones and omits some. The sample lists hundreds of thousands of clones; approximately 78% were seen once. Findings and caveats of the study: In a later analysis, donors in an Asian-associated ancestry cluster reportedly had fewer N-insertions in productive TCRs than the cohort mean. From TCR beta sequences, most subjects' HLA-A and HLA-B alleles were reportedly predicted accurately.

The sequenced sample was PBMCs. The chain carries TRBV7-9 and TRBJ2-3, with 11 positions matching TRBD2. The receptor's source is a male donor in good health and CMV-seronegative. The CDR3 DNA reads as TGTGCCAGCAGCTCCGGACTAGCGGGTGCCATGAGGGGTACGCAGTATTTT. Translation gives CASSSGLAGAMRGTQYF.